This T cell receptor (beta chain) was sequenced in a study of T cell changes during pregnancy in multiple sclerosis. Germline values: CDR1 MNHEY, CDR2 SVGAGI. The CDR3 runs 11 residues. Trimming stripped 6 bases from V and 3 bases from J, with 5 bases between. Worth noting for this clone: Distinct nucleotide sequences in the sample also encode this CDR3.

The table came from immunoSEQ multiplex PCR; TCRdb's copy has only in-frame clones and leaves some out. The sample includes roughly 76,000 clones, about 90% of them seen just once. The material was CD4+ T cells from peripheral blood mononuclear cells, obtained after pregnancy. The chain is built from TRBV6-5 and TRBJ1-1; no definite D call. The source is a female donor with multiple sclerosis, enrolled in a pregnancy study. The CDR3: CASRRDTEAFF. DNA for the CDR3: TGTGCCAGCAGACGGGACACTGAAGCTTTCTTT.